Listed below are T cell receptor beta chains from one sample, sequenced in a study of T cell responses to AZD1222 COVID-19 vaccine. The method was immunoSEQ multiplex PCR; TCRdb's version includes in-frame clones alone and lacks a portion of them. The sample yields more than 150,000 clones, 75% to 90% seen once. Source: peripheral blood, taken on day 0 of AZD1222 vaccination. The source is an adult in good health. The CDR3 runs from the conserved cysteine through the conserved F or W. D genes are given only for firm matches. Rows may omit the clone size; those that give it use once, few, many or a size class.

15 - - TRBJ2-2 TRBV5-1 TGCGCCAGCAGCTTGGCCAGGGCTAACACCGGGGAGCTGTTTTTT CASSLARANTGELFF
16 TRBD1 - TRBJ2-3 TRBV5-6 TGTGCCAGCAGCTACGGGACAGGAGTTAGCACAGATACGCAGTATTTT CASSYGTGVSTDTQYF
14 TRBD1 - TRBJ1-2 TRBV2 TGTGCCAGCAGCCAGGGACAGGGGGCGTGGGGCTACACCTTC CASSQGQGAWGYTF
15 TRBD1 - TRBJ1-4 TRBV24-1 TGTGCCACCAGTGAGGCCGGGACAGGGACTGAAAAACTGTTTTTT CATSEAGTGTEKLFF
12 - - TRBJ1-2 TRBV19 TGTGCCAGTAGCGGGGACGGGACTGGCTACACCTTC CASSGDGTGYTF
14 - - TRBJ2-1 TRBV6-6 TGTGCCAGCAGTCCCCGGTTAGGGGGAAATGAGCAGTTCTTC CASSPRLGGNEQFF
18 TRBD2 - TRBJ2-1 TRBV29-1 TGCAGCGTTGAACAAACTAGCGGGAGATCAGGGCATTGGGATGAGCAGTTCTTC CSVEQTSGRSGHWDEQFF
14 - - TRBJ2-2 TRBV5-1 TGCGCCAGCAGCTCAATAGGGGACACCGGGGAGCTGTTTTTT CASSSIGDTGELFF
16 - - TRBJ1-2 TRBV4-3 TGCGCCAGCAGCCAGGGATTGACAGAAGCGAACTATGGCTACACCTTC CASSQGLTEANYGYTF
15 - - TRBJ1-2 TRBV19 TGTGCCAGTAGTATTGGGTTACCAAACTCCTATGGCTACACCTTC CASSIGLPNSYGYTF
14 - - TRBJ2-1 TRBV30 TGTGCCTGGAGTGGGGGAGGAGGATGGAGAGAGCAGTTCTTC CAWSGGGGWREQFF
12 - once TRBJ2-5 TRBV28 TGTGCCAGCAGTTTAGGGTGGGAGACCCAGTACTTC CASSLGWETQYF
17 TRBD2 - TRBJ2-1 TRBV6-2/TRBV6-3 TGTGCCAGCAGCCCCCTTAGCGGGAGGGAATCCTACAATGAGCAGTTCTTC CASSPLSGRESYNEQFF
13 TRBD2 - TRBJ2-7 TRBV28 TGTGCCAGCAGATTAGCGGGAGACGGCGAGCAGTACTTC CASRLAGDGEQYF
14 TRBD2 - TRBJ2-1 TRBV18 TGTGCCAGCTCACTCGGGACTATTTTCTCTGAGCAGTTCTTC CASSLGTIFSEQFF
15 TRBD1 - TRBJ2-7 TRBV4-1 TGCGCCAGCAGCCAAAGGACAGGGGGGAACTACGAGCAGTACTTC CASSQRTGGNYEQYF
15 - - TRBJ1-5 TRBV5-1 TGCGCCAGCAGCCCCGGGGAGTTTGGCAATCAGCCCCAGCATTTT CASSPGEFGNQPQHF
15 TRBD1 - TRBJ2-6 TRBV30 TGTGCCTGGAGTGCAGGGGGCTCTGGGGCCAACGTCCTGACTTTC CAWSAGGSGANVLTF
13 - once TRBJ2-2 TRBV5-5 TGTGCCAGCAGCTTGGAGTGGGCCGGGGAGCTGTTTTTT CASSLEWAGELFF
12 TRBD1 - TRBJ2-1 TRBV29-1 TGCAGCGGCACCAACAGGGGTAATGAGCAGTTCTTC CSGTNRGNEQFF
17 TRBD1 - TRBJ1-5 TRBV28 TGTGCCAGCAGCTCCGGGACAGGCAGATATAGCAATCAGCCCCAGCATTTT CASSSGTGRYSNQPQHF
15 TRBD1 once TRBJ1-1 TRBV5-4 TGTGCCAGCAGCTCAAAAACGACAGGGAAAACTGAAGCTTTCTTT CASSSKTTGKTEAFF
13 - - TRBJ1-4 TRBV29-1 TGCAGCGTTTCAGGGATTGCTAATGAAAAACTGTTTTTT CSVSGIANEKLFF
14 - - TRBJ2-7 TRBV5-6 TGTGCCAGCAGCTGGCTTTCGGTCCCGCTACTTCAGTACTTC CASSWLSVPLLQYF
15 - - TRBJ1-5 TRBV5-1 TGCGCCAGCAGCTTGGGAGGGGATAGCAATCAGCCCCAGCATTTT CASSLGGDSNQPQHF
14 - - TRBJ2-2 TRBV6-5 TGTGCCAGCAGAGGGAGAGGCCGCGGCGGGGAGCTGTTTTTT CASRGRGRGGELFF
16 - - TRBJ1-5 TRBV10-3 TGTGCCATCAGTGAGTCTGTCCAGGGGTCGGATCAGCCCCAGCATTTT CAISESVQGSDQPQHF
16 TRBD2 - TRBJ2-5 TRBV2 TGTGCCAGCAGACACGGGACTAGCGGGGACTCGTGGACCCAGTACTTC CASRHGTSGDSWTQYF
16 TRBD1 - TRBJ1-2 TRBV18 TGTGCCAGCTCACCACTGGAAAAAGGGACAGAGAATGGCTACACCTTC CASSPLEKGTENGYTF
14 - - TRBJ2-3 TRBV30 TGTGCCTGGAGTTTGGGGCCAGCCACAGATACGCAGTATTTT CAWSLGPATDTQYF
15 - - TRBJ1-5 TRBV28 TGTGCCAGCACCACTTTGGGGGTACAGAATCAGCCCCAGCATTTT CASTTLGVQNQPQHF
15 - once TRBJ2-7 TRBV3-1/TRBV3-2 TGTGCCAGCAGCCAAGGGGACACCACGCCCTACGAGCAGTACTTC CASSQGDTTPYEQYF
13 - once TRBJ2-5 TRBV5-8 TGTGCCAGCAGCTTCGGGAGCGAGGAGACCCAGTACTTC CASSFGSEETQYF
14 - - TRBJ1-2 TRBV19 TGTGCCAGTAGCCAGGGAGGGGAGAACTATGGCTACACCTTC CASSQGGENYGYTF
18 TRBD1 - TRBJ2-1 TRBV14 TGTGCCAGCAGCCAAGGGGTCATCGACAGGGGGCGGTGGAGTGAGCAGTTCTTC CASSQGVIDRGRWSEQFF
13 - - TRBJ1-2 TRBV5-6 TGTGCCAGCAGCTTGGAAAGAGTCTATGGCTACACCTTC CASSLERVYGYTF
16 TRBD1 - TRBJ1-5 TRBV28 TGTGCCAGCAGTTTCAGGGGACAGGGAGGCAATCAGCCCCAGCATTTT CASSFRGQGGNQPQHF
14 - many TRBJ1-3 TRBV28 TGTGCCAGCACCCCCGGGAAGAATCGAAACACCATATATTTT CASTPGKNRNTIYF